The present T cell receptor (beta chain) was sequenced within a study of blood T cell repertoires in COVID-19 (dated by TCRdb to about 2020). Describing the broader study: The collaborator samples originated in the United States, Italy and Spain and spanned the acute and convalescent phases of COVID-19. The prospective study material was composed of cDNA or gDNA derived from T cells, B-cell-depleted T cells, or PBMCs. Subjects who had been exposed to COVID-19, were actively infected with it, or had recovered from it provided the deeply sampled blood TCRbeta repertoires that made up the dataset. The repertoires were made available in a free public database intended to serve as a resource for research on the immune response to SARS-CoV-2. The samples were drawn from the first 160 participants of the ongoing ImmuneRACE study and from roughly 1,300 subjects provided by 6 global collaborators. Nearly every sample came with metadata listing a de-identified subject ID, COVID-19 status, age in years and sex. HLA class I and class II types, where available, came from metadata supplied by the sample provider rather than from assay-based typing. Overall study results and their limits: How much clinical and demographic metadata was included differed by source and by participant, and the metadata was provided uncurated.

Relative to germline, V is 2 bases shorter and J is 5 bases shorter, with 25 bases between their ends. Reading from cysteine to phenylalanine, the CDR3 counts 19 amino acids. Just the 57-base CDR3 DNA is kept, in frame starting at base 1. The germline V gene gives CDR1 as MNHEY and CDR2 as SVGEGT. Enrolling through a virtual design, the prospective study's participants ranged in age from roughly 18 to 90 years and lived across about two dozen United States geographic areas. Cohort assignment in the prospective study relied on participant-reported clinical history from a screening survey and a study questionnaire. Recovered participants in ImmuneRACE Cohort 3 were defined as having two consecutive negative NP/OP PCR tests, clearance from a healthcare professional, or resolution of symptoms. In the prospective study, mobile phlebotomists collected whole blood, serum and a nasopharyngeal or oropharyngeal swab from each participant. Additional blood draws and questionnaires over an approximately two-month period could optionally be provided by prospective study participants. Before DNA extraction, blood samples from the prospective study were shipped at room temperature or frozen.

This clone was counted a single time. Its antigen is currently not known. No base-level quality is on record; no much larger clone is a single base apart. TCRbeta CDR3 regions were amplified from genomic DNA using the immunoSEQ Assay, a bias-controlled multiplex PCR. Under the source paper's analysis protocol: The number of nucleated cells in each sample was estimated by amplification of reference gene primers within the assay. To quantify the absolute abundance of each unique TCRbeta CDR3 rearrangement, sequence reads were collapsed and filtered. For each sample, productive Simpson clonality was calculated as the square root of Simpson's diversity index over productive rearrangements. The table was pulled from immuneACCESS by TCRdb, which kept in-frame rearrangements only. Such tables lose some clones; where checked, under half of the loss comes from unresolved V genes, and the rest has no known cause. V and J calls and clone size follow that table, whereas D and trimming were derived from the DNA. This sample is represented by around 300,000 clones; 85% of them were singletons. The ten top clones hold about 2.5% of the sample.

The specimen was PBMCs or T cells enriched from blood (not recorded which). This sequence originates from a woman aged 50 to 60 who had recovered from COVID-19. Rearrangement joined TRBV6-2 or TRBV6-3 to TRBJ2-1, and TRBD2 may be the D gene, going by 7 matching bases. The sequence in DNA is TGTGCCAGCAGTTACGGGGCCGGGCGGGGGCTCTCTGGCCACAATGAGCAGTTCTTC. Translated, it gives CASSYGAGRGLSGHNEQFF.